The 14 T cell receptor beta chains listed next were all sequenced from one sample in a study of CD8 T cells in ankylosing spondylitis. What these receptors recognize is not known. Overall study results and limits: A TCR beta motif made of about 8 highly homologous variants seemed typical of ankylosing spondylitis blood.

A single record per CDR3 protein comes from TCRdb applying MiXCR to the 5' RACE reads. Of some 700,000 distinct CDR3 sequences listed, under 20% are singletons. The sample consisted of blood, either unsorted or a sorted T cell fraction (not recorded which). Every receptor here comes from a male donor with ankylosing spondylitis.

The genes are TRBV28 and TRBJ2-6, with a possible D match to TRBD1 (5 bases). The CDR3 is made up of 15 amino acids. Germline assignment: CDR1 MDHEN and CDR2 SYDVKM. V shed 4 bases and J shed 4 bases, with 11 bases lying between them. The CDR3 here is CASSYQGGGANVLTF. The CDR3 DNA follows: TGTGCCAGCAGTTACCAGGGTGGCGGGGCCAACGTCCTGACTTTC. Looking up the rest from reference TRBV28 and TRBJ2-6 gives the full variable domain: DVKVTQSSRYLVKRTGEKVFLECVQDMDHENMFWYRQDPGLGLRLIYFSYDVKMKEKGDIPEGYSVSREKKERFSLILESASTNQTSMYLCASSYQGGGANVLTFGAGSRLTVL.

This clonotype was counted between two and nine times. The rearrangement uses TRBV6-1 and TRBJ1-2; D uncertain. Germline CDR1 and CDR2: MNHNS and SASEGT. The CDR3 length is 14 residues. The germline V and J ends were trimmed by 8 bases and 4 bases, with 17 bases remaining between them. The CDR3 region is CASRGRESIYGYTF. DNA for the CDR3: TGTGCCAGCCGCGGACGGGAGTCTATCTATGGCTACACCTTC.

This clonotype was observed a handful of times. This sequence joins TRBV20-1 and TRBJ1-5; a possible D gene is TRBD1 (6 bases). Per germline, CDR1 DFQATT and CDR2 SNEGSKA (reference sequence). V was pared by 2 bases and J by 5 bases, with 13 bases between. The CDR3 totals 14 residues. In nucleotides, the CDR3 is TGCAGTGCTAGAACGAGCGGGGGCGATCAGCCCCAGCATTTT. Translating it yields CSARTSGGDQPQHF.

This clonotype has a handful of counts. The chain couples TRBV2 to TRBJ1-2, with a possible D match to TRBD1 (5 bases). Trimming left V 4 bases short and J 4 bases short, with 7 bases between. This CDR3 region has 12 residues. The V gene's germline CDR1 is SNHLY and CDR2 FYNNEI. CDR3 in amino acids: CASSGDGYGYTF. The CDR3 region has the DNA TGTGCCAGCAGTGGGGACGGCTATGGCTACACCTTC.

This chain connects TRBV4-1 to TRBJ2-3; D gene ambiguous. V lost 0 bases to trimming and J lost 2 bases, with 6 bases between them. This CDR3 is built from 14 residues. Germline V gene data show CDR1 as MGHRA and CDR2 as YSYEKL. CDR3 DNA sequence: TGCGCCAGCAGCCAAGATGGTCCCACAGATACGCAGTATTTT. Its translation: CASSQDGPTDTQYF.

The rearrangement joins TRBV4-2 to TRBJ1-2, with TRBD1 identical over 7 bases. The germline CDR1 and CDR2 sequences are LGHNA and YNFKEQ. CDR3 length: 16 amino acids. Losses at the gene ends were 0 bases for V and 0 bases for J; bases not matched to a gene: 4. The chain's CDR3 is CASSQDPGGTNYGYTF. In DNA form, the CDR3 reads TGTGCCAGCAGCCAAGATCCAGGGGGGACTAACTATGGCTACACCTTC.

The genes are TRBV7-9 and TRBJ2-7; 10 bases map to TRBD1. Germline V gene data show CDR1 as SEHNR and CDR2 as FQNEAQ (reference sequence). V shed 5 bases, J shed 5 bases, and the junction held 9 bases outside the gene matches. The CDR3 has 15 amino acids. The CDR3 protein is CASSPGTGDRHEQYF. In DNA, the CDR3 is TGTGCCAGCAGCCCGGGGACAGGGGATCGCCACGAGCAGTACTTC.

This clonotype was observed a handful of times. The V gene is TRBV15, the J gene TRBJ1-4, with a possible D match to TRBD1 (5 bases). Germline values: CDR1 LNHNV, CDR2 YYDKDF (reference sequence). The CDR3 contains 18 residues. V dropped 0 bases and J dropped 7 bases, with 21 bases sitting between them. The CDR3 loop reads CATSRDPGTYGRAEKLFF. CDR3 DNA: TGTGCCACCAGCAGAGATCCCGGGACCTACGGCCGGGCTGAAAAACTGTTTTTT.

This clonotype turned up a few times. The chain combines TRBV20-1 with TRBJ2-5, with TRBD2 identical over 7 bases. J gave up 2 bases and V 7 bases, and 7 bases lay outside the gene matches. The CDR3 contains 13 residues. Germline-derived CDR1 and CDR2 are DFQATT and SNEGSKA (reference sequence). CDR3 sequence (DNA): TGCAGTGGGTCTAGCGGACTACAAGAGACCCAGTACTTC. Amino acids: CSGSSGLQETQYF.

This clonotype has only a few counts. The chain combines TRBV12-5 with TRBJ2-1; D unclear. The CDR3 length is 11 residues. Trimming took off 7 bases at V and 10 bases at J, with 11 bases between the two ends. From germline, CDR1 is LGHNT and CDR2 FRNRAP. In DNA form, the CDR3 reads TGTGCTAGTGCCCTGGAAATCGAGCAGTTCTTC. This sequence encodes CASALEIEQFF.

This sequence joins TRBV5-1 and TRBJ2-2; 7 bases agree with TRBD2. The CDR3 contains 15 residues. CDR1 and CDR2 (germline): SGHRS, YFSETQ. The V and J ends lost 4 bases and 1 base, in that order; junction bases with no gene match: 4. In DNA, the CDR3 is TGCGCCAGCAGCCCCCCGGGGGGGAACACCGGGGAGCTGTTTTTT. This sequence encodes CASSPPGGNTGELFF. The full variable domain, with the rest looked up from reference TRBV5-1 and TRBJ2-2, is KAGVTQTPRYLIKTRGQQVTLSCSPISGHRSVSWYQQTPGQGLQFLFEYFSETQRNKGNFPGRFSGRQFSNSRSEMNVSTLELGDSALYLCASSPPGGNTGELFFGEGSRLTVL.

V usage is TRBV27 and J usage is TRBJ1-1; D uncertain. Germline CDR1 is MNHEY and CDR2 is SMNVEV (reference sequence). The V gene lost 8 bases and the J gene lost 2 bases, with 15 bases spanning the gap. The CDR3 is made up of 14 amino acids. The DNA of the CDR3 is TGTGCCAGCGGGCCGGGTCTAGTAAACACTGAAGCTTTCTTT. Protein product: CASGPGLVNTEAFF.

This clonotype was counted only a few times. This rearrangement joins TRBV29-1 to TRBJ1-1; D possibly corresponds to TRBD1 (5 bases). Per germline, CDR1 SQVTM and CDR2 ANQGSEA. This CDR3 has 12 residues. Trimming stripped 5 bases from V and 7 bases from J, with 14 bases between. For the CDR3, the DNA is TGCAGCGTTTCAGGGAATGATGATGAAGCTTTCTTT. Encoded protein: CSVSGNDDEAFF. Supplemented by reference TRBV29-1 and TRBJ1-1, the full variable domain reads SAVISQKPSRDICQRGTSLTIQCQVDSQVTMMFWYRQQPGQSLTLIATANQGSEATYESGFVIDKFPISRPNLTFSTLTVSNMSPEDSSIYLCSVSGNDDEAFFGQGTRLTVV.

This clonotype has a handful of counts. The chain is built from TRBV29-1 and TRBJ2-3; tentatively, D is TRBD2 (10 bases). The CDR3 runs 14 residues. The V gene lost 6 bases and the J gene lost 3 bases, with 16 bases spanning the gap. CDR1 SQVTM and CDR2 ANQGSEA come from the germline V gene. In DNA form, the CDR3 reads TGCAGCGTAACTAGCGGGACAGGGACAGATACGCAGTATTTT. Translated: CSVTSGTGTDTQYF.